Shown below are 21 T cell receptor beta chains from a single sample sequenced in a study of beta chain features in type 1 diabetes. Study-level findings and limits: Patients with Type 1 diabetes showed moderately but significantly shorter TCRB CDR3s in all four CD4+ subsets.

Reverse transcription of all isolated RNA meant that expressed TCRB transcripts were sequenced. TCRdb keeps only in-frame clones here, not all; method: immunoSEQ multiplex PCR. In the table there are some 350,000 clones, roughly 9.8% of which are singletons. These receptors' targets are unknown. The sample taken for sequencing was central memory CD4+ T cells from blood. The receptors originated from a man aged 25 to 40 with type 1 diabetes.

There are a few counts of this clone. The V gene is TRBV10-2, the J gene TRBJ2-5; D may be TRBD1 (6 bases). Trimming took off 6 bases at V and 3 bases at J, with 8 bases between the two ends. Germline values: CDR1 WSHSY, CDR2 SAAADI. The CDR3 has 12 residues. This CDR3 reads CASSRDKETQYF. The DNA for the CDR3 is TGCGCCAGCAGCCGGGACAAAGAGACCCAGTACTTC.

This clone was counted a few times. The chain is built from TRBV9 and TRBJ1-2, with D unclear. Between the trimmed V and J ends, which lost 0 bases and 3 bases, there was a span of 6 bases. The CDR3 extends over 13 amino acids. Per the germline V gene, CDR1 is SGDLS and CDR2 is YYNGEE. The CDR3 nucleotides are TGTGCCAGCAGCGTAGACGGCCACTATGGCTACACCTTC. This sequence encodes CASSVDGHYGYTF.

This clone was seen only a few times. This rearrangement joins TRBV7-9 to TRBJ1-4; a possible D gene is TRBD1 (5 bases). The germline V gene has CDR1 SEHNR and CDR2 FQNEAQ (reference sequence). With 1 base removed from V and 10 bases from J, the gap between germline ends came to 13 bases. The CDR3 is 14 amino acids. DNA for the CDR3: TGTGCCAGCAGCTTAGTGGGTCCGGGACGAAAACTGTTTTTT. Translated: CASSLVGPGRKLFF.

In its sample, this clone was seen many times. V usage is TRBV2 and J usage is TRBJ1-1, with a tentative D call TRBD1 (5 bases). Per germline, CDR1 SNHLY and CDR2 FYNNEI. Trimming removed 6 bases from V and 1 base from J, with 9 bases in between. The CDR3 runs 13 residues. CDR3 amino acids: CASRSTANTEAFF. The CDR3 DNA sequence: TGTGCCAGCAGGTCGACAGCGAACACTGAAGCTTTCTTT.

Details on this clone: The same CDR3 arises from other DNA sequences in this sample as well. The chain has TRBV5-1 and TRBJ1-2; TRBD1 might be the D (6 bases). Germline-derived CDR1 and CDR2 are SGHRS and YFSETQ. V was shortened by 0 bases and J by 8 bases, with 11 bases between the two germline ends. The CDR3 sequence is 13 residues long. Written as DNA, the CDR3 is TGCGCCAGCAGCTTGGGATCAGGGGACGGCTACACCTTC. This gives the protein CASSLGSGDGYTF.

This clone was recorded many times. The V and J genes are TRBV6-6 and TRBJ2-7, with D unclear. The germline V gene encodes CDR1 MNHNY and CDR2 SVGAGI (reference sequence). V lost 6 bases and J lost 4, with 10 bases in between. This CDR3 contains 12 residues. CDR3 amino acids: CASRDEVYEQYF. The CDR3 DNA sequence: TGTGCCAGCAGGGATGAGGTTTACGAGCAGTACTTC.

The chain is built from TRBV11-3 and TRBJ2-1; D is tentatively TRBD1 or TRBD2 (5 bases each). Looked up from germline, CDR1 is SGHNT and CDR2 is YENEEA. Deletions cut 5 bases from V and 5 bases from J, with 13 bases between. CDR3 size: 14 residues. The CDR3 loop is CASSQVTGHNEQFF. CDR3 nucleotide sequence: TGTGCCAGCAGCCAGGTGACGGGACACAATGAGCAGTTCTTC. The variable domain in full, with the rest retrieved from reference TRBV11-3 and TRBJ2-1, is EAGVVQSPRYKIIEKKQPVAFWCNPISGHNTLYWYLQNLGQGPELLIRYENEEAVDDSQLPKDRFSAERLKGVDSTLKIQPAELGDSAVYLCASSQVTGHNEQFFGPGTRLTVL.

This clone was seen more than once but under ten times. This sequence joins TRBV5-1 and TRBJ2-6; 8 positions agree with TRBD1. Per the germline V gene, CDR1 is SGHRS and CDR2 is YFSETQ. The length of the CDR3 is 15 residues. Trimming removed 8 bases from V and 2 bases from J; junction bases left unmatched: 6. DNA of the CDR3: TGCGCCAGTCGACAACAGGGGGCTGGGGCCAACGTCCTGACTTTC. This encodes CASRQQGAGANVLTF.

The rearrangement links TRBV19 to TRBJ2-7; tentatively, D is TRBD1 (5 bases). The CDR3 sequence is 13 residues long. Between the trimmed V and J ends, which lost 2 bases and 7 bases, there was a span of 12 bases. CDR1 and CDR2 from the germline V gene are LNHDA and SQIVND (reference sequence). CDR3 protein: CASSIKGLSEQYF. CDR3 in DNA: TGTGCCAGTAGTATAAAGGGGTTGTCGGAGCAGTACTTC.

This clone was seen ten or more times. The chain couples TRBV7-9 to TRBJ2-3; D gene uncertain. In germline, CDR1 is SEHNR, CDR2 FQNEAQ (reference sequence). The CDR3 totals 11 residues. The V end lost 4 bases, the J end lost 5 bases, and 4 bases lay between the germline ends. CDR3 in DNA: TGTGCCAGCAGCTGGGGAGATACGCAGTATTTT. Protein: CASSWGDTQYF.

This clone was seen only a few times. The genes are TRBV4-2 and TRBJ2-3; D gene ambiguous. Germline assignment: CDR1 LGHNA and CDR2 YNFKEQ. The CDR3 length is 16 residues. V was clipped by 0 bases and J by 2 bases, with 12 bases between them. CDR3 nucleotide sequence: TGTGCCAGCAGCCAAGACATCACACTATACACAGATACGCAGTATTTT. Residues: CASSQDITLYTDTQYF.

The table lists this clone with many counts. This chain connects TRBV27 to TRBJ2-5, with TRBD1 matching 9 bases. V trimming: 5 bases; J trimming: 3 bases; junction bases outside the gene matches: 10. This CDR3 region has 16 residues. Germline values: CDR1 MNHEY, CDR2 SMNVEV (reference sequence). In DNA, the CDR3 is TGTGCCAGCAGTACGTACAGGGGGCGCGGAAAAGAGACCCAGTACTTC. Translation: CASSTYRGRGKETQYF.

The chain joins TRBV18 to TRBJ1-3, with D tentatively TRBD1 (6 bases). The V gene's germline CDR1 is KGHSH and CDR2 LQKENI. The CDR3 contains 17 residues. Trimming removed 3 bases from V and 0 bases from J, with 15 bases in between. The CDR3 DNA reads as TGTGCCAGCTCACCTCCGGGACACTTCTCCTCTGGAAACACCATATATTTT. The encoded protein is CASSPPGHFSSGNTIYF.

This clone was recorded a few times. The V gene is TRBV6-5, the J gene TRBJ2-7; D gene unclear. Trimming pared 5 bases from V and 3 bases from J, leaving 8 bases between. The germline V gene has CDR1 MNHEY and CDR2 SVGAGI. The CDR3 is 12 residues long. CDR3 bases: TGTGCCAGCAGTGAAATAGGCTACGAGCAGTACTTC. Translation: CASSEIGYEQYF.

This clone appeared many times. The V gene is TRBV7-2, the J gene TRBJ1-3, with D uncertain. V shed 3 bases and J shed 7 bases, with 7 bases lying between them. Germline-derived CDR1 and CDR2 are SGHTA and FQGNSA. The CDR3 contains 12 residues. CDR3 bases: TGTGCCAGCAGCTTGGGATGGAACACCATATATTTT. Its protein product is CASSLGWNTIYF.

The genes are TRBV6-6 and TRBJ1-2, with D uncertain. This CDR3 region has 14 residues. V was cut by 5 bases and J by 6 bases, with 16 bases left in between. In germline, CDR1 is MNHNY, CDR2 SVGAGI (reference sequence). The CDR3: CASSGRGGDDGYTF. The CDR3 DNA reads TGTGCCAGCAGTGGTCGGGGAGGAGATGATGGCTACACCTTC.

This clone was found a few times. The V call is TRBV6-5, the J call TRBJ2-7; weak D call: TRBD1 (6 bases). Germline V gene sequence: CDR1 MNHEY, CDR2 SVGAGI. The CDR3 spans 14 residues. Trimming cost V 2 bases and J 3 bases, with 11 bases left between them. The chain's CDR3 is CASSYRHRDYEQYF. The CDR3 region has the DNA TGTGCCAGCAGTTACCGACACAGGGACTACGAGCAGTACTTC.

The chain couples TRBV27 to TRBJ1-5, with D tentatively TRBD1 (5 bases). The CDR3 consists of 16 residues. V dropped 5 bases and J dropped 0 bases, with 14 bases sitting between them. Germline CDR1 MNHEY, CDR2 SMNVEV (reference sequence). CDR3 amino acids: CASSPRQLYSNQPQHF. CDR3 nucleotide sequence: TGTGCCAGCAGTCCCCGACAGCTCTATAGCAATCAGCCCCAGCATTTT.

The V call is TRBV5-1, the J call TRBJ2-7, with 7 nucleotides matching TRBD2. CDR1 SGHRS and CDR2 YFSETQ come from the germline V gene. V gave up 2 bases and J gave up 5 bases; unmatched junction bases: 13. This CDR3 contains 16 residues. CDR3 sequence reads: CASSFQEGAGNNEQYF. CDR3 nucleotide sequence: TGCGCCAGCAGCTTCCAGGAGGGAGCGGGAAACAACGAGCAGTACTTC.

This clone came up many times. The CDR3 does not close with the conserved phenylalanine or tryptophan, likely indicating a read error. The DNA is omitted, as the CDR3 cannot be located on it reliably, and the CDR3 follows TCRdb's listing. The CDR3 sequence: CASSPSRSEVS. The V gene is TRBV23-1, the J gene TRBJ1-1. TRBV23-1 is sorted into the ORF group, with uncertain function. The CDR3 totals 11 residues, both ends included.

The chain couples TRBV2 to TRBJ2-6; the D is unclear. CDR1 is SNHLY, CDR2 FYNNEI, per germline. Trimming stripped 5 bases from V and 0 bases from J, with 11 bases between. The CDR3 extends over 16 amino acids. The DNA for the CDR3 is TGTGCCAGCAGTCCCCGTAGGCGCTCTGGGGCCAACGTCCTGACTTTC. Translating it yields CASSPRRRSGANVLTF.